These T cell receptor beta chains were read from a single sample in a study of cytomegalovirus exposure and HLA in healthy donors. Measured with immunoSEQ multiplex PCR; TCRdb has only the in-frame clones, and not every one. The sample has approximately 54,000 clones, approximately 81% seen once. Sequences were obtained from PBMCs. The origin of the receptors is a woman under 30 in good health and CMV-seronegative. Both conserved end residues are part of each CDR3. D genes are given only for firm matches. Rows may omit the clone size; those that give it use once, few, many or a size class.

v_call,clone_size,j_call,d_call,cdr3_nt,cdr3_aa
TRBV6-1,.,TRBJ2-1,TRBD1,TGTGCCAGCAACCCGGACAGGGGCTCCTACAATGAGCAGTTCTTC,CASNPDRGSYNEQFF
TRBV28,.,TRBJ2-7,TRBD1,TGTGCCAGCAGTTTATCGGGACAGGGCTACGGGCAGTACTTC,CASSLSGQGYGQYF
TRBV7-6,.,TRBJ2-6,.,TGTGCCAGCAGCTTAGCTGGGGCCAACGGCCTGACTTTC,CASSLAGANGLTF
TRBV2,.,TRBJ2-7,TRBD2,TGTGCCAGCAGGGGTGTGGGGACTACCTCCTACGAGCAGTACTTC,CASRGVGTTSYEQYF
TRBV28,.,TRBJ1-1,TRBD1,TGTGCCAGCTCATCCCCCGGGACAGGGGGGAACACTGAAGCTTTCTTT,CASSSPGTGGNTEAFF
TRBV4-2,.,TRBJ2-3,.,TGTGCCAGCAGCCCACGAGGGGATACGCAGTATTTT,CASSPRGDTQYF
TRBV11-3,.,TRBJ2-1,TRBD2,TGTGCCAGCAGCCCGTCTCCGGGACTAGCGGACAATGAGCAGTTCTTC,CASSPSPGLADNEQFF
TRBV9,.,TRBJ2-1,TRBD2,TGTGCCAGTAGGTCCCTAGCGGACAATGAGCAGTTCTTC,CASRSLADNEQFF
TRBV7-9,.,TRBJ1-2,TRBD1,TGTGCCAGCAGCCCCGCCCGGGACAGCTATGGCTACACCTTC,CASSPARDSYGYTF
TRBV25-1,.,TRBJ1-5,.,TGTGCCAGCAGTCTACAGGACGGGCAGCCCCAGCATTTT,CASSLQDGQPQHF
TRBV28,.,TRBJ2-3,TRBD2,TGTGCCAGCAGCCCTAGCGGGAGACTCGATGCTAGCACAGATACGCAGTATTTT,CASSPSGRLDASTDTQYF
TRBV7-8,.,TRBJ2-7,TRBD2,TGTGCCAGCAGCTTTAGGCAGAAGGGAGCGGGAGCTACCTACGAGCAGTACTTC,CASSFRQKGAGATYEQYF
TRBV11-2,few,TRBJ2-5,.,TGTGCCAGCAGCCTCAGGCCGGGGTACCAAGAGACCCAGTACTTC,CASSLRPGYQETQYF
TRBV5-4,.,TRBJ1-5,.,TGTGCCAGCAGCTTGGACATCGATCAGCCCCAGCATTTT,CASSLDIDQPQHF
TRBV5-4,few,TRBJ2-1,TRBD2,TGTGCCAGCAGCTTCAAAACTAGCGGGAGTGGGAATGAGCAGTTCTTC,CASSFKTSGSGNEQFF
TRBV10-1,.,TRBJ2-3,TRBD2,TGCGCCAGCAGTGAGTCGAATCCGGGAGGAGATACGCAGTATTTT,CASSESNPGGDTQYF
TRBV15,.,TRBJ2-7,.,TGTGCCACCACCAGGGACACCCGCTACGAGCAGTACTTC,CATTRDTRYEQYF
TRBV7-3,.,TRBJ2-2,TRBD1,TGTGCCAGCAGCCCGGGACAGGGAAGGGTATTTTTT,CASSPGQGRVFF
TRBV28,.,TRBJ2-2,TRBD1,TGTGCCAGCAGTTTCAGGGGGCCGGGCGGGGAGCTGTTTTTT,CASSFRGPGGELFF
TRBV14,.,TRBJ2-1,TRBD2,TGTGCCAGCAGCCAAGGCGCTAGCGGGAGAAATGAGCAGTTCTTC,CASSQGASGRNEQFF
TRBV18,.,TRBJ1-2,.,TGTGCCAGCTCACCCCGGTTGGGCGATGGCTACACCTTC,CASSPRLGDGYTF
TRBV2,.,TRBJ2-2,.,TGTGCCAGCGAGGGAACCGGGGAGCTGTTTTTT,CASEGTGELFF
TRBV5-1,.,TRBJ1-5,.,TGCGCCAGCAGCTTGACAACAGGCTGGGGCAATCAGCCCCAGCATTTT,CASSLTTGWGNQPQHF
TRBV28,.,TRBJ2-5,.,TGTGCCAGCAGTGCGACTAGAGGGTGGGGAGGAAAGACCCAGTACTTC,CASSATRGWGGKTQYF
TRBV14,.,TRBJ1-2,.,TGTGCCAGCAGCCAAGATCGGGGGGCCATCCGCTATGGCTACACCTTC,CASSQDRGAIRYGYTF
TRBV10-1,.,TRBJ2-1,.,TGCGCCAGCAGTGAGTCCCGGGGAGGCGACAATGAGCAGTTCTTC,CASSESRGGDNEQFF
TRBV27,.,TRBJ2-2,.,TGTGCCAGCAGCAAACTACAGGCCTCGAGCACCGGGGAGCTGTTTTTT,CASSKLQASSTGELFF
TRBV6-1,once,TRBJ2-7,.,TGTGCCAGTAGACCATTACAGGGTGCCTACGAGCAGTACTTC,CASRPLQGAYEQYF
TRBV28,.,TRBJ2-7,.,TGTGCCAGCAGTAACCCCGGGAGCGACGAGCAGTACTTC,CASSNPGSDEQYF
TRBV5-1,.,TRBJ2-7,TRBD1,TGCGCCAGCAGCTTGGGAGGGACAGGGGGCCACGAGCAGTACTTC,CASSLGGTGGHEQYF
TRBV18,once,TRBJ2-2,TRBD1,TGTGCCAGCTCACCCGGACAGGGAAACACCGGGGAGCTGTTTTTT,CASSPGQGNTGELFF
TRBV19,.,TRBJ1-5,.,TGTGCCAGTGATAGACAGTATAGCAATCAGCCCCAGCATTTT,CASDRQYSNQPQHF
TRBV7-3,.,TRBJ2-5,.,TGTGCCAGCAGCCCCCTGGGGGGCCAAGAGACCCAGTACTTC,CASSPLGGQETQYF
TRBV10-3,.,TRBJ2-5,.,TGTGCCATCAGCCCTGACAGGAAAGAGACCCAGTACTTC,CAISPDRKETQYF
TRBV19,.,TRBJ1-5,.,TGTGCCAGTAGTGTGACAGGTTTTATGAGCAATCAGCCCCAGCATTTT,CASSVTGFMSNQPQHF
TRBV28,.,TRBJ1-2,.,TGTGCCAGCAGTTTACACAGGGCAACTAACTATGGCTACACCTTC,CASSLHRATNYGYTF
TRBV19,.,TRBJ1-2,.,TGTGCCACCAGTCAGGGGCACTATGGCTACACCTTC,CATSQGHYGYTF
TRBV28,.,TRBJ2-2,TRBD2,TGTGCCAGCAGCCCGGGCTCTAGCGGGAGGGTCGGGGAGCTGTTTTTT,CASSPGSSGRVGELFF
TRBV7-9,.,TRBJ2-3,TRBD2,TGTGCCAGCAGCTTCCGGACTAGCGGGGGCACAGATACGCAGTATTTT,CASSFRTSGGTDTQYF
TRBV27,.,TRBJ2-2,TRBD1,TGTGCCAGCAGCCGGATGACAGGGGGCAACACCGGGGAGCTGTTTTTT,CASSRMTGGNTGELFF
TRBV4-1,.,TRBJ1-1,.,TGCGCCAGCAGCCAAGAAGGCAGGGGATATGGAGGGAACACTGAAGCTTTCTTT,CASSQEGRGYGGNTEAFF
TRBV9,.,TRBJ1-5,TRBD1,TGTGCCAGCAGCGAGACAGGGTGGAGCAATCAGCCCCAGCATTTT,CASSETGWSNQPQHF
TRBV7-3,.,TRBJ1-6,TRBD1,TGTGCCAGCAGCGCGGGACAGTATAATTCACCCCTCCACTTT,CASSAGQYNSPLHF
TRBV4-2,.,TRBJ2-6,.,TGTGCCAGCAGCCTGAACGACAGGAGTTTACTCTCTGGGGCCAACGTCCTGACTTTC,CASSLNDRSLLSGANVLTF
TRBV5-6,.,TRBJ2-1,TRBD1,TGTGCCAGCAGACGAGACAGGGGCAATGAGCAGTTCTTC,CASRRDRGNEQFF
TRBV7-3,.,TRBJ2-3,TRBD2,TGTGCCAGCAGCTTAGGGGGGGTTAGCACAGATACGCAGTATTTT,CASSLGGVSTDTQYF
TRBV28,.,TRBJ1-2,.,TGTGCCAGCAGTTTACGATTGGGGTTAGGCAGGGACTATGGCTACACCTTC,CASSLRLGLGRDYGYTF